A selection of T cell receptor beta chains follows, all from one sample in a study of blood T cell repertoires in COVID-19. Clones were read by immunoSEQ multiplex PCR, and TCRdb kept only the in-frame ones, dropping some. Of about 160,000 clones listed, around four fifths are singletons. Sequencing was done on a sample of PBMCs or T cells enriched from blood (not recorded which). The receptors were sampled from a woman aged 45-60 years who had recovered from COVID-19. The CDR3 runs from the conserved cysteine through the conserved F or W. Each record gives: clone size, D gene, J gene, V gene, CDR3 DNA, CDR3 protein. The D gene is left open where the match is weak. Some rows have no size entry. The others give once, few or many, or a class for an expanded clone.

clone size: NA; D gene: TRBD2; J gene: TRBJ2-5; V gene: TRBV10-3; CDR3 DNA: TGTGCCATCAGTGACGGGCTAGCGGGCCCAAAAGTGGAGACCCAGTACTTC; CDR3 protein: CAISDGLAGPKVETQYF
clone size: NA; D gene: NA; J gene: TRBJ1-4; V gene: TRBV11-2; CDR3 DNA: TGTGCCAGCAGCCTGTTTAATGAAAAACTGTTTTTT; CDR3 protein: CASSLFNEKLFF
clone size: NA; D gene: NA; J gene: TRBJ2-7; V gene: TRBV2; CDR3 DNA: TGTGCCAGCAGTGACGGGGATAGAGACGGGTACGAGCAGTACTTC; CDR3 protein: CASSDGDRDGYEQYF
clone size: NA; D gene: TRBD2; J gene: TRBJ2-2; V gene: TRBV6-5; CDR3 DNA: TGTGCCAGCCTTATGCCGGGAGGGTGGACCGGGGAGCTGTTTTTT; CDR3 protein: CASLMPGGWTGELFF
clone size: NA; D gene: TRBD1; J gene: TRBJ2-1; V gene: TRBV7-9; CDR3 DNA: TGTGCCAGCAGCTTCCCGACAGGGGTGAAACTTGATGAGCAGTTCTTC; CDR3 protein: CASSFPTGVKLDEQFF
clone size: NA; D gene: TRBD1; J gene: TRBJ2-7; V gene: TRBV11-3; CDR3 DNA: TGTGCCAGCAGCCCAAGACAGGGCACCTACGAGCAGTACTTC; CDR3 protein: CASSPRQGTYEQYF
clone size: once; D gene: TRBD1; J gene: TRBJ1-4; V gene: TRBV2; CDR3 DNA: TGTGCCAGCAGACGACAGGGGTCAACTAATGAAAAACTGTTTTTT; CDR3 protein: CASRRQGSTNEKLFF
clone size: few; D gene: TRBD1; J gene: TRBJ2-2; V gene: TRBV7-2; CDR3 DNA: TGTGCCAGCAGCTTAGTCGGGACAGCCACCGGGGAGCTGTTTTTT; CDR3 protein: CASSLVGTATGELFF
clone size: NA; D gene: TRBD1; J gene: TRBJ2-7; V gene: TRBV19; CDR3 DNA: TGTGCCAGTAGCCCGACAGGGAAGAACTACGAGCAGTACTTC; CDR3 protein: CASSPTGKNYEQYF
clone size: NA; D gene: NA; J gene: TRBJ2-2; V gene: TRBV7-9; CDR3 DNA: TGTGCCAGCAGCTCCCATCTCACAGGGAACACCGGGGAGCTGTTTTTT; CDR3 protein: CASSSHLTGNTGELFF
clone size: NA; D gene: TRBD1; J gene: TRBJ1-2; V gene: TRBV25-1; CDR3 DNA: TGTGCCAGCAGTGCACCCCCGGGACAGGAAAACTATGGCTACACCTTC; CDR3 protein: CASSAPPGQENYGYTF
clone size: once; D gene: NA; J gene: TRBJ2-3; V gene: TRBV7-3; CDR3 DNA: TGTGCCAGCAGCTTAAATGGGGACTCGTACTATACGCAGTATTTT; CDR3 protein: CASSLNGDSYYTQYF
clone size: NA; D gene: NA; J gene: TRBJ2-7; V gene: TRBV10-3; CDR3 DNA: TGTGCCATCAGTGAGCGCAGACCAGGCGAGCAGTACTTC; CDR3 protein: CAISERRPGEQYF
clone size: NA; D gene: NA; J gene: TRBJ2-3; V gene: TRBV6-2/TRBV6-3; CDR3 DNA: TGTGCCAGCAGTTACACTAGCCCCCCAGATACGCAGTATTTT; CDR3 protein: CASSYTSPPDTQYF